A selection of T cell receptor beta chains follows, all from one sample in a study of blood T cells in healthy people across ages. In TCRdb, the 5' RACE reads were re-called with MiXCR into one record per CDR3 protein. Here the sample spans about 1 million distinct CDR3 sequences, less than 50% being singletons. The sample consisted of blood. The receptors come from a woman aged 55 to 70 in good health. CDR3s include the opening cysteine and the closing phenylalanine or tryptophan.

CDR3 protein: CSVPKRGSSYEQYF
J gene: TRBJ2-7
V gene: TRBV29-1

CDR3 protein: CSASGVAGGHNEQFF
J gene: TRBJ2-1
V gene: TRBV20-1

CDR3 protein: CSARPNYADEQFF
J gene: TRBJ2-1
V gene: TRBV20-1

CDR3 protein: CATSPLDRVHSETQYF
J gene: -
V gene: TRBV25-1

CDR3 protein: CASSLRRDRSYEQYF
J gene: TRBJ2-7
V gene: TRBV27

CDR3 protein: CASRSSGSYNEQFF
J gene: TRBJ2-1
V gene: TRBV10-2

CDR3 protein: CASSLVGLAGAHFQETQYF
J gene: TRBJ2-5
V gene: TRBV27

CDR3 protein: CASSPTSSGPYNEQFF
J gene: TRBJ2-1
V gene: TRBV4-2

CDR3 protein: CASSSTGGMNTEAFF
J gene: TRBJ1-1
V gene: TRBV7-8

CDR3 protein: CASSQDSRPSGGGEQFF
J gene: TRBJ2-1
V gene: TRBV4-2

CDR3 protein: CAISESGRYQPQHF
J gene: TRBJ1-5
V gene: TRBV10-3

CDR3 protein: CSVAQGGATDTQYF
J gene: TRBJ2-3
V gene: TRBV29-1

CDR3 protein: CASSKGSLAGGSYNEQFF
J gene: TRBJ2-1
V gene: TRBV21-1

CDR3 protein: CASSQDGGRMANEKLFF
J gene: TRBJ1-4
V gene: TRBV4-2

CDR3 protein: CSVVAHVRSTDTQYF
J gene: TRBJ2-3
V gene: TRBV29-1

CDR3 protein: CSARVRPTDTQYF
J gene: TRBJ2-3
V gene: TRBV20-1

CDR3 protein: CASSLAWWGSYNEQFF
J gene: TRBJ2-1
V gene: TRBV7-8

CDR3 protein: CASSKTPDRVNTEAFF
J gene: TRBJ1-1
V gene: TRBV27

CDR3 protein: CASNPKGQGADTEAFF
J gene: TRBJ1-1
V gene: TRBV7-9

CDR3 protein: CASSPGQGAIANQPQHF
J gene: TRBJ1-5
V gene: TRBV5-1

CDR3 protein: CASSLADEVFGIPYEQYF
J gene: TRBJ2-7
V gene: TRBV7-6

CDR3 protein: CASSQEWQGSNQPRHF
J gene: TRBJ1-5
V gene: TRBV3-1

CDR3 protein: CAIRPSGRPGNEQFF
J gene: TRBJ2-1
V gene: TRBV10-3

CDR3 protein: CASSLWTGATGGNQPQHF
J gene: TRBJ1-5
V gene: TRBV28

CDR3 protein: CASSPLGGSDTQYF
J gene: TRBJ2-3
V gene: TRBV27

CDR3 protein: CASRSSEGTQYF
J gene: TRBJ2-5
V gene: TRBV6-5

CDR3 protein: CASSLWDYRARNNNEQYF
J gene: TRBJ2-5
V gene: TRBV28

CDR3 protein: CSVKTTSSNQPQHF
J gene: TRBJ1-5
V gene: TRBV29-1

CDR3 protein: CASSQEPRTGYEQYF
J gene: TRBJ2-7
V gene: TRBV3-1

CDR3 protein: CSARSQGTGTYNEQFF
J gene: TRBJ2-1
V gene: TRBV20-1

CDR3 protein: CASALGLADNEQFF
J gene: TRBJ2-1
V gene: TRBV6-2/TRBV6-3

CDR3 protein: CASSLSPFGTGGMSYNEQFF
J gene: TRBJ2-1
V gene: TRBV28

CDR3 protein: CASSFWGYEQYF
J gene: TRBJ2-7
V gene: TRBV12-3/TRBV12-4

CDR3 protein: CASSESSLAGTYEQYF
J gene: TRBJ2-7
V gene: TRBV25-1

CDR3 protein: CASSPLDSRNTEAFF
J gene: TRBJ1-1
V gene: TRBV3-1

CDR3 protein: CASSQTGTKKDEQFF
J gene: TRBJ2-1
V gene: TRBV3-1

CDR3 protein: CASSQVRGMADGYTF
J gene: TRBJ1-2
V gene: TRBV4-1

CDR3 protein: CASRGGTSYEQYF
J gene: TRBJ2-7
V gene: TRBV10-3

CDR3 protein: CASSLRAGETQYF
J gene: TRBJ2-5
V gene: TRBV16

CDR3 protein: CASGLGQDSTDTQYF
J gene: TRBJ2-3
V gene: TRBV12-5

CDR3 protein: CASSVAGEWTDTQYF
J gene: TRBJ2-3
V gene: TRBV10-2

CDR3 protein: CASSLSSTGVDGYTF
J gene: TRBJ1-2
V gene: TRBV28

CDR3 protein: CASTWGNLYGYTF
J gene: TRBJ1-2
V gene: TRBV12-3/TRBV12-4

CDR3 protein: CASSSQTPRISGTTEAFF
J gene: TRBJ1-1
V gene: TRBV7-8

CDR3 protein: CSARPYSGNSYNEQFF
J gene: TRBJ2-1
V gene: TRBV20-1

CDR3 protein: CSVSLAGANTGELFF
J gene: TRBJ2-2
V gene: TRBV29-1

CDR3 protein: CASGLGGKAFF
J gene: TRBJ1-1
V gene: TRBV9

CDR3 protein: CATSTIKAGSTEAFF
J gene: TRBJ1-1
V gene: TRBV15

CDR3 protein: CASSQEINRREGQYF
J gene: TRBJ2-5
V gene: TRBV4-1

CDR3 protein: CACSYGPSGSSYEQYF
J gene: -
V gene: TRBV6-2/TRBV6-3

CDR3 protein: CASSDKTGMDYEQYF
J gene: -
V gene: TRBV27

CDR3 protein: CATSPWVGNKNIQYF
J gene: TRBJ2-4
V gene: TRBV15

CDR3 protein: CSANRGLANNEQFF
J gene: TRBJ2-1
V gene: TRBV20-1

CDR3 protein: CSVREQNYGYTF
J gene: TRBJ1-2
V gene: TRBV20-1

CDR3 protein: CAISEVAAGANVLTF
J gene: TRBJ2-6
V gene: TRBV10-3

CDR3 protein: CASTQRENYGYTF
J gene: TRBJ1-2
V gene: TRBV6-1

CDR3 protein: CASSLGPWREGRDEQFF
J gene: TRBJ2-1
V gene: TRBV7-8